Presented here are 14 T cell receptor beta chains from one specimen sequenced in a study of STAT5B mutations in CD4+ large granular lymphocyte leukemia. TCRdb's copy holds only in-frame clones and misses some; the assay was immunoSEQ multiplex PCR. Of some 30,000 clones in the sample, roughly 70% were seen once. Material for sequencing was CD4+ T cells from blood buffy coats. The receptors stem from a human donor in good health.

V and J are TRBV7-2 and TRBJ2-4; 7 nucleotides align to TRBD1. The germline V gene encodes CDR1 SGHTA and CDR2 FQGNSA. V was clipped by 5 bases and J by 4 bases; unmatched bases: 2. The CDR3 spans 13 residues. CDR3 residues: CASSQGEKNIQYF. In nucleotides, the CDR3 is TGTGCCAGCAGCCAGGGGGAGAAAAACATTCAGTACTTC.

The V call is TRBV25-1, the J call TRBJ2-2; 10 nucleotides agree with TRBD1. CDR1 is MGHDK, CDR2 SYGVNS, per germline. J gave up 3 bases and V 6 bases, and 1 base lay outside the gene matches. CDR3 length equals 14 residues. The CDR3 loop is CASRGQGDTGELFF. DNA of the CDR3: TGTGCCAGCAGAGGACAGGGGGACACCGGGGAGCTGTTTTTT.

This clone occurred a few times. The chain combines TRBV7-2 with TRBJ1-6; TRBD1 agrees at 8 bases. The CDR3 is 18 residues long. J was trimmed by 0 bases and V by 8 bases; bases with no gene match: 12. CDR1 is SGHTA, CDR2 FQGNSA, per germline. This chain's CDR3 is CASLGTGTGSSYNSPLHF. CDR3 bases: TGTGCCAGCCTCGGTACAGGGACAGGAAGCTCCTATAATTCACCCCTCCACTTT.

CDR3 protein: CASSFGGPGADTQYF. DNA for the CDR3: TGTGCCAGCAGCTTCGGGGGACCAGGGGCAGATACGCAGTATTTT. The chain employs TRBV7-9 and TRBJ2-3, with D perhaps matching TRBD1 or TRBD2 (6 bases each). CDR3 size: 15 residues. In germline, CDR1 is SEHNR, CDR2 FQNEAQ (reference sequence). Trimming stripped 3 bases from V and 4 bases from J, with 14 bases between.

This chain joins TRBV19 and TRBJ1-2; 8 nucleotides agree with TRBD1. Unmatched junction bases numbered 5, after V lost 4 bases and J lost 4 bases. Germline V gene sequence: CDR1 LNHDA, CDR2 SQIVND (reference sequence). The CDR3 is made up of 14 amino acids. CDR3 sequence (DNA): TGTGCCAGTAGTACGCAGACAGGGGTCTATGGCTACACCTTC. It yields the protein CASSTQTGVYGYTF.

The genes are TRBV7-8 and TRBJ1-6; D is unresolved. This CDR3 is 13 amino acids long. The V end was cut by 3 bases, the J end by 9 bases, with 9 bases between. Germline V CDR1 and CDR2: SGHVS, FQNEAQ. The CDR3 region is CASSFTDPSPLHF. The CDR3 DNA sequence: TGTGCCAGCAGCTTTACAGACCCTTCACCCCTCCACTTT.

The CDR3 coding sequence is TGTGCCAGCACCCTGGAGGACGGGGGGAAGACTGAAGCTTTCTTT. As protein: CASTLEDGGKTEAFF. The rearrangement uses TRBV2 and TRBJ1-1; D might be TRBD1 (5 bases). Looked up from germline, CDR1 is SNHLY and CDR2 is FYNNEI. V was clipped by 7 bases and J by 5 bases, with 20 bases between them. The CDR3 covers 15 residues.

The V and J genes are TRBV7-2 and TRBJ2-7; no clear D. Germline CDR1 and CDR2: SGHTA and FQGNSA. Trimming cost V 0 bases and J 1 base, with 7 bases left between them. CDR3 length equals 14 residues. CDR3 amino acids: CASSLASVSYEQYF. CDR3 DNA sequence: TGTGCCAGCAGCTTAGCGTCGGTTTCCTACGAGCAGTACTTC.

The gene calls are TRBV11-2 and TRBJ1-2; possible D gene TRBD1, 5 bases. The CDR3 spans 14 residues. Germline CDR1 and CDR2: SGHAT and FQNNGV. V dropped 1 base and J dropped 7 bases, with 13 bases sitting between them. In nucleotides, the CDR3 is TGTGCCAGCAGCTTAGGGGGGAAAATTCGTGGCTACACCTTC. Protein: CASSLGGKIRGYTF. Based on the CDR3 plus reference TRBV11-2 and TRBJ1-2, the full variable domain is EAGVAQSPRYKIIEKRQSVAFWCNPISGHATLYWYQQILGQGPKLLIQFQNNGVVDDSQLPKDRFSAERLKGVDSTLKIQPAKLEDSAVYLCASSLGGKIRGYTFGSGTRLTVV.

The J gene is TRBJ2-6, the V gene TRBV6-6; D not certain. The ends were cut back, 6 bases at V and 0 bases at J, with 9 bases in the middle. This CDR3 is 15 amino acids long. In germline, CDR1 is MNHNY, CDR2 SVGAGI (reference sequence). The CDR3 coding sequence is TGTGCCAGCAGCAGCACAGACTCTGGGGCCAACGTCCTGACTTTC. It is translated as CASSSTDSGANVLTF.

The chain employs TRBV5-5 and TRBJ2-7, with 10 bases that match TRBD1. V shed 7 bases and J 7 bases; nucleotides not matched to a gene: 17. Germline assignment: CDR1 SGHKS and CDR2 YYEKEE (reference sequence). The CDR3 spans 16 residues. CDR3 protein: CASASLPGQGSREQYF. CDR3 sequence (DNA): TGTGCCAGCGCCAGTTTACCGGGACAGGGGTCGAGAGAGCAGTACTTC.

This clone was counted between two and nine times. This sequence joins TRBV5-1 and TRBJ1-1, with D perhaps TRBD1 (5 bases). Germline V gene lookup returns CDR1 SGHRS and CDR2 YFSETQ. This CDR3 is built from 15 residues. Trimming removed 0 bases at V and 2 bases at J, with 11 bases between. In nucleotides, the CDR3 is TGCGCCAGCAGCTTGGTGGGGGGATTTAACACTGAAGCTTTCTTT. Amino acid sequence: CASSLVGGFNTEAFF. The full variable domain, with the rest looked up from reference TRBV5-1 and TRBJ1-1, is KAGVTQTPRYLIKTRGQQVTLSCSPISGHRSVSWYQQTPGQGLQFLFEYFSETQRNKGNFPGRFSGRQFSNSRSEMNVSTLELGDSALYLCASSLVGGFNTEAFFGQGTRLTVV.

The chain carries TRBV10-1 and TRBJ2-7; D is possibly TRBD1 (5 bases). This CDR3 has 13 residues. Per the germline V gene, CDR1 is WNHNN and CDR2 is SYGVQD (reference sequence). The ends were cut back, 3 bases at V and 5 bases at J, with 11 bases in the middle. The CDR3 DNA is TGCGCCAGCAGTGATTGGGGCCGCGACGAGCAGTACTTC. Translated: CASSDWGRDEQYF.

The rearrangement uses TRBV11-3 and TRBJ1-1, with TRBD1 matching over 8 bases. J gave up 0 bases and V 4 bases, and 7 bases lay outside the gene matches. Germline V gene lookup returns CDR1 SGHNT and CDR2 YENEEA. This CDR3 spans 16 amino acids. CDR3 coding DNA: TGTGCCAGCAGCTCTGGACAGGGAGACATGAACACTGAAGCTTTCTTT. Translation gives CASSSGQGDMNTEAFF.